This TCR beta chain was obtained from a study of blood T cell repertoires in COVID-19. TCRdb keeps only in-frame clones here, not all; method: immunoSEQ multiplex PCR. The table has 220,000 or so clones, approximately 85% seen once. The V gene's germline CDR1 is SGHRS and CDR2 YFSETQ. Losses at the gene ends were 5 bases for V and 5 bases for J; bases not matched to a gene: 9. CDR3 size: 15 residues. The V gene is TRBV5-1, the J gene TRBJ2-5, with TRBD1 identical over 10 bases. Sequencing was carried out using peripheral blood. This TCR was recovered from a man aged 45-65 years who had recovered from COVID-19. The CDR3 nucleotides are TGCGCCAGCAGGCCCGGGACAGGGGTCAGGGAGACCCAGTACTTC. Its protein is CASRPGTGVRETQYF.